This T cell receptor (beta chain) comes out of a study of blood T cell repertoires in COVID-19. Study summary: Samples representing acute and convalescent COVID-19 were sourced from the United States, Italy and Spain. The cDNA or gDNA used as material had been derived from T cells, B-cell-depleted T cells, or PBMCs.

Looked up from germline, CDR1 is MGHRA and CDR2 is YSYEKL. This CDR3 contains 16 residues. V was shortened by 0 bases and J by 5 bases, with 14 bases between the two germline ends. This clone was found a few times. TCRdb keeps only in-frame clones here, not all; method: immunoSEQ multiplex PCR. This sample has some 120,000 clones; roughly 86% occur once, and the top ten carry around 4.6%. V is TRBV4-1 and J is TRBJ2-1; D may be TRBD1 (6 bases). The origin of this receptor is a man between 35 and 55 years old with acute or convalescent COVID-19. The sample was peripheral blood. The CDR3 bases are TGCGCCAGCAGCCAAGAGTGGGGGCGCGTGAACAATGAGCAGTTCTTC. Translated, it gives CASSQEWGRVNNEQFF.